What follows describes a single T cell receptor beta chain. TCRdb analysed the RT-PCR reads with MiXCR anew, one entry per CDR3 protein. The table records some 540,000 distinct CDR3 sequences, under 25% of them present only once. This specimen comes from a study of response to subunit inactivated influenza vaccine. J gave up 7 bases and V 0 bases, and 8 bases lay outside the gene matches. The CDR3 contains 16 residues. From germline, CDR1 is LGHNA and CDR2 YSLEER. These data also featured in a second study, about T cells expressing NK-cell markers. That work adds: 5'RACE template switching with UMIs generated TCR beta cDNA.

Sequences were derived from CD4+ T cells sorted from PBMCs, sampled approximately 13 days after vaccination. This receptor was identified in a man aged 45-65 years who received an inactivated influenza vaccine. The chain employs TRBV4-3 and TRBJ1-4; 7 bases line up with TRBD1. CDR3 sequence (DNA): TGCGCCAGCAGCCAAGAGCGGGAGGGGGCCTTTGAAAAACTGTTTTTT. Translating it yields CASSQEREGAFEKLFF.